This T cell receptor beta chain derives from a study of identical twins. This clonotype was observed at least ten times. TCRdb independently ran MiXCR on the 5' RACE reads; one entry per CDR3 protein. The profile shows approximately 210,000 distinct CDR3 sequences, 6.5% of them singletons. The V gene's germline CDR1 is SQVTM and CDR2 ANQGSEA. Trimming left V 6 bases short and J 3 bases short, with 10 bases between. The CDR3 totals 12 residues. The same data also went into a second study, on T cells expressing NK-cell markers.

Sequences were obtained from CD8+ T cells sorted from blood. This sequence joins TRBV29-1 and TRBJ2-3; D is unresolved. The sequence was collected from a young woman in good health. DNA for the CDR3: TGCAGCGTGGGGTCTCGAACAGATACGCAGTATTTT. Its translation: CSVGSRTDTQYF.